These 29 T cell receptor beta chains were sequenced from one sample in a study of blood T cells in healthy people across ages. Alongside a J-beta primer mix, a sample-barcoded 5' primer served in a second PCR lasting 7 to 11 cycles. Using its own MiXCR run on the 5' RACE reads, TCRdb lists one record per CDR3 protein. Counted here are some 760,000 distinct CDR3 sequences, about 25% occurring once; the ten biggest clones make up 9.4%. The sample was also reused in another study, on T cells of mothers and their children.

Sequencing was carried out using blood. The receptors originated from a boy aged 5-17 years in good health.

V and J are TRBV2 and TRBJ2-5, with 7 bases that match TRBD1. Matching the DNA end better, TRBJ2-1 makes the J call doubtful. This CDR3 contains 13 residues. From germline, CDR1 is SNHLY and CDR2 FYNNEI. CDR3 sequence reads: CASRWWTGNEQFF. CDR3 nucleotide sequence: TGTGCCAGCAGGTGGTGGACAGGCAATGAGCAGTTCTTC.

The chain links TRBV4-1 to TRBJ2-5; D not certain. The J call may be wrong; the DNA end is better matched by TRBJ2-1. This CDR3 region has 21 residues. Germline V lookup: CDR1 MGHRA, CDR2 YSYEKL. The CDR3 region is CASSQDRLASAIFLSPNEQFF. DNA for the CDR3: TGCGCCAGCAGCCAAGATCGGTTAGCTTCGGCCATCTTTCTTTCGCCCAATGAGCAGTTCTTC.

This rearrangement joins TRBV28 to TRBJ2-7, with 11 bases fitting TRBD2. CDR3 length: 14 amino acids. V gave up 6 bases and J gave up 2 bases; unmatched junction bases: 3. Germline V gene data show CDR1 as MDHEN and CDR2 as SYDVKM. CDR3 sequence reads: CASRGTSGPYEQYF. CDR3 coding DNA: TGTGCCAGCAGAGGGACTAGCGGACCCTACGAGCAGTACTTC.

This clonotype appeared once. V is TRBV7-2 and J is TRBJ1-1; 10 bases are a match to TRBD1. In germline, CDR1 is SGHTA, CDR2 FQGNSA. This CDR3 comprises 16 residues. Losses at the gene ends were 4 bases for V and 2 bases for J; bases not matched to a gene: 7. DNA for the CDR3: TGTGCCAGCAGCTGGACAGGGGGTAACTTTAACACTGAAGCTTTCTTT. Its protein is CASSWTGGNFNTEAFF.

This rearrangement joins TRBV6-2 or TRBV6-3 to TRBJ2-7; D remains unclear. The ends were cut back, 8 bases at V and 1 base at J, with 6 bases in the middle. The CDR3 extends over 11 amino acids. CDR1 and CDR2 from the germline V gene are MNHEY and SVGEGT. CDR3 nucleotides: TGTGCCAGCGGGATTTCCTACGAGCAGTACTTC. Protein sequence: CASGISYEQYF.

This sequence joins TRBV15 and TRBJ2-6; D remains ambiguous. Per germline, CDR1 LNHNV and CDR2 YYDKDF (reference sequence). V was shortened by 5 bases and J by 1 base, with 9 bases between the two germline ends. The CDR3 loop spans 15 amino acids. The chain's CDR3 is CATSPGGSGANVLTF. CDR3 nucleotides: TGTGCCACCAGCCCCGGTGGGTCTGGGGCCAACGTCCTGACTTTC.

The chain has TRBV9 and TRBJ2-5, with D uncertain. The V end was cut by 0 bases, the J end by 2 bases, with 11 bases between. This CDR3 contains 15 residues. Germline V lookup: CDR1 SGDLS, CDR2 YYNGEE. CDR3 nucleotides: TGTGCCAGCAGCGTAGATGGCAGTCCTCAAGAGACCCAGTACTTC. Residues: CASSVDGSPQETQYF.

The chain uses TRBV3-1 and TRBJ2-7; D is undetermined. The CDR3 consists of 10 residues. Trimming took 8 bases from V and 9 from J, leaving 11 bases between them. CDR1 is LGHDT and CDR2 is YNNKEL in the germline V gene (reference sequence). CDR3 in DNA: TGTGCCAGCCCTGAAGCCGGGCAGTACTTC. Amino acid sequence: CASPEAGQYF.

A remark on this clonotype: At one end the junction does not follow the germline gene, possibly because of a read error. The chain carries TRBV5-5 and TRBJ2-5, with D possibly being TRBD1 (6 bases). The DNA end lines up better with TRBJ2-7; the J call may be wrong. CDR3 length: 13 residues. Germline CDR1 reads SGHKS; CDR2 reads YYEKEE (reference sequence). The CDR3, as DNA: TGCGCCAGCAGCTCAGGGGCTGAGTACGAGCAGTACTTC. Translated: CASSSGAEYEQYF.

In nucleotides, the CDR3 is TGTGCCATGGGGACCGATAACTACGAGCAGTACTTC. Encoded protein: CAMGTDNYEQYF. The rearrangement uses TRBV24-1 and TRBJ2-7; D may correspond to TRBD1 or TRBD2 (5 bases each). This CDR3 region has 12 residues. Between the trimmed V and J ends, which lost 11 bases and 3 bases, there was a span of 13 bases. CDR1 is KGHDR and CDR2 is SFDVKD in the germline V gene.

V usage is TRBV7-8 and J usage is TRBJ2-3; D is ambiguous. The CDR3 length is 15 residues. The V gene's germline CDR1 is SGHVS and CDR2 FQNEAQ. V lost 2 bases, J lost 0 bases, and 9 bases lay in between. CDR3: CASSLTFTSTDTQYF. For the CDR3, the DNA is TGTGCCAGCAGCTTAACTTTTACTAGCACAGATACGCAGTATTTT. Complete variable domain (other parts from reference TRBV7-8 and TRBJ2-3): GAGVSQSPRYKVAKRGQDVALRCDPISGHVSLFWYQQALGQGPEFLTYFQNEAQLDKSGLPSDRFFAERPEGSVSTLKIQRTQQEDSAVYLCASSLTFTSTDTQYFGPGTRLTVL.

This clonotype was seen a single time. The chain links TRBV20-1 to TRBJ2-5, with D unresolved. The germline V and J ends were trimmed by 6 bases and 8 bases, with 16 bases remaining between them. The CDR3 is made up of 12 amino acids. Germline assignment: CDR1 DFQATT and CDR2 SNEGSKA (reference sequence). CDR3: CSAPDPWVTQYF. The CDR3 DNA reads as TGCAGTGCCCCGGACCCCTGGGTTACCCAGTACTTC.

With respect to this clonotype: A junction end diverges from the germline sequence, so it may reflect a read error. V and J are TRBV29-1 and TRBJ2-5; D not resolved. Looked up from germline, CDR1 is SQVTM and CDR2 is ANQGSEA. CDR3 length: 13 residues. CDR3 in DNA: TGCAGCGCTGAAGGCCGGTACCAAGACACCCAGTACTTC. Amino acids: CSAEGRYQDTQYF. Drawing the rest from reference TRBV29-1 and TRBJ2-5, the complete variable domain is SAVISQKPSRDICQRGTSLTIQCQVDSQVTMMFWYRQQPGQSLTLIATANQGSEATYESGFVIDKFPISRPNLTFSTLTVSNMSPEDSSIYLCSAEGRYQDTQYFGPGTRLLVL.

DNA for the CDR3: TGCGCCAGCAGCCAAGATTGGGATCTTAGCTCCTACAATGAGCAGTTCTTC. Translated, it gives CASSQDWDLSSYNEQFF. The V call is TRBV4-3, the J call TRBJ2-1; unclear D gene. From germline, CDR1 is LGHNA and CDR2 YSLEER. V lost 0 bases and J lost 0, with 12 bases in between. This CDR3 is built from 17 residues.

This rearrangement joins TRBV20-1 to TRBJ2-5; no definite D call. The J call is in doubt because the DNA end fits TRBJ2-7 better. Per germline, CDR1 DFQATT and CDR2 SNEGSKA (reference sequence). The length of the CDR3 is 13 residues. CDR3 amino acids: CSASHADSYEQYF. CDR3 DNA: TGCAGTGCTAGTCACGCGGACTCCTACGAGCAGTACTTC.

The chain recombines TRBV29-1 with TRBJ2-3; a possible D gene is TRBD1 (5 bases). Trimming removed 4 bases from V and 2 bases from J, with 10 bases in between. The CDR3 is 13 residues long. CDR1 and CDR2 from the germline V gene are SQVTM and ANQGSEA. The CDR3 sequence: CSVGGRTTDTQYF. The DNA for the CDR3 is TGCAGCGTTGGGGGCAGAACCACAGATACGCAGTATTTT.

Comments on this clonotype: The junction shows a germline mismatch at one end, possibly a read error. The chain is built from TRBV7-3 and TRBJ2-3, with D possibly TRBD2 on 7 matching bases. This CDR3 has 16 residues. Germline V gene data show CDR1 as SGHTA and CDR2 as FQGTGA. DNA of the CDR3: TGTGCCAGCAGCCCGCGGTCCGGGGGGCGGGCAGATATGCAGTATTTT. This sequence encodes CASSPRSGGRADMQYF.

In this sample, this clonotype turned up a few times. The chain joins TRBV5-5 to TRBJ2-2; 9 bases fit TRBD2. Per germline, CDR1 SGHKS and CDR2 YYEKEE (reference sequence). This CDR3 has 16 residues. Trimming at V came to 0 bases and at J to 4 bases, leaving 4 bases not matched to a gene. Here the CDR3 reads CASSLDLAGITGELFF. The CDR3 DNA sequence: TGTGCCAGCAGCTTGGATCTAGCGGGAATCACCGGGGAGCTGTTTTTT.

This chain uses TRBV6-5 with TRBJ2-3, with TRBD2 matching 8 bases. Germline V gives CDR1 MNHEY, CDR2 SVGAGI. The CDR3 spans 18 residues. V shed 4 bases and J 7 bases; nucleotides not matched to a gene: 19. CDR3 sequence reads: CASSSATGAGTRRNTQYF. The CDR3 coding sequence is TGTGCCAGCAGTTCCGCTACTGGGGCCGGGACTAGACGGAATACGCAGTATTTT.

V is TRBV5-1 and J is TRBJ2-5; D perhaps matches TRBD2 (6 bases). Gene TRBJ2-7 matches the end of the DNA better, so the J call may be wrong. CDR3 length: 16 residues. The germline CDR1 and CDR2 sequences are SGHRS and YFSETQ. In DNA form, the CDR3 reads TGCGCCAGCAGCTTGGGGGGGACTGGGGCCTCCTACGAGCAGTACTTC. Translated, it gives CASSLGGTGASYEQYF.

This clonotype showed up just a few times. This chain uses TRBV7-9 with TRBJ1-5, with TRBD1 matching 7 bases. The CDR3 has 16 residues. CDR1 is SEHNR and CDR2 is FQNEAQ in the germline V gene (reference sequence). V shed 5 bases and J 0 bases; nucleotides not matched to a gene: 7. The CDR3 DNA sequence: TGTGCCAGCAGCAATCGGGGACAGTATAGCAATCAGCCCCAGCATTTT. It codes for CASSNRGQYSNQPQHF.

V and J are TRBV28 and TRBJ1-4; 9 nucleotides align to TRBD1. Unmatched junction bases numbered 12, after V lost 5 bases and J lost 8 bases. CDR3 length: 16 amino acids. CDR1 is MDHEN and CDR2 is SYDVKM in the germline V gene. This CDR3 is CASSGGGQGWREKLFF. CDR3 nucleotide sequence: TGTGCCAGCAGTGGGGGGGGACAGGGTTGGAGGGAAAAACTGTTTTTT.

This clonotype was detected many times. The chain has TRBV20-1 and TRBJ2-5; 10 nucleotides line up with TRBD2. The trim removed 0 bases at V and 4 bases at J, leaving 5 bases unmatched. Germline V gene sequence: CDR1 DFQATT, CDR2 SNEGSKA (reference sequence). The CDR3 spans 15 residues. The CDR3, as DNA: TGCAGTGCTAGAGATCTAGCGGGAGATCTAGAGACCCAGTACTTC. Its translation: CSARDLAGDLETQYF.

The gene calls are TRBV10-3 and TRBJ2-5, with D possibly being TRBD1 (6 bases). CDR1 is ENHRY and CDR2 is SYGVKD in the germline V gene. CDR3 length: 16 amino acids. V lost 6 bases and J lost 2, with 19 bases in between. CDR3: CAISALWDNPQETQYF. Here the CDR3 DNA reads TGTGCCATCAGCGCCCTATGGGACAACCCACAAGAGACCCAGTACTTC.

The chain has TRBV7-2 and TRBJ1-2; D not certain. The V gene's germline CDR1 is SGHTA and CDR2 FQGNSA. Deletions cut 1 base from V and 8 bases from J, with 11 bases between. The CDR3 length is 13 residues. CDR3 residues: CASSLVLPLGYTF. The CDR3 nucleotides are TGTGCCAGCAGCTTAGTGCTACCCTTGGGCTACACCTTC.

This clonotype occurred a few times. The chain combines TRBV7-9 with TRBJ2-3; D unclear. This CDR3 comprises 14 residues. CDR1 and CDR2 (germline): SEHNR, FQNEAQ (reference sequence). V was shortened by 2 bases and J by 4 bases, with 10 bases between the two germline ends. CDR3 region: CASSLLLAPDTQYF. The CDR3 DNA sequence: TGTGCCAGCAGCTTACTATTAGCTCCAGATACGCAGTATTTT.

The chain links TRBV7-2 to TRBJ2-7; 7 bases line up with TRBD1. The CDR3 contains 13 residues. The germline gives CDR1 SGHTA, CDR2 FQGNSA. V was clipped by 5 bases and J by 7 bases; unmatched bases: 8. This chain's CDR3 is CASSTDRAREQYF. The CDR3 DNA follows: TGTGCCAGCAGCACAGACAGGGCCCGGGAGCAGTACTTC. Filled out from reference TRBV7-2 and TRBJ2-7, the complete variable domain reads GAGVSQSPSNKVTEKGKDVELRCDPISGHTALYWYRQSLGQGLEFLIYFQGNSAPDKSGLPSDRFSAERTGGSVSTLTIQRTQQEDSAVYLCASSTDRAREQYFGPGTRLTVT.

The rearrangement uses TRBV27 and TRBJ2-5, with TRBD1 identical over 7 bases. V lost 5 bases and J lost 5; bases outside the gene matches: 11. CDR1 and CDR2 (germline): MNHEY, SMNVEV (reference sequence). The CDR3 covers 15 residues. The CDR3: CASSPPNRGVETQYF. CDR3 sequence (DNA): TGTGCCAGCAGTCCCCCAAACAGGGGAGTGGAGACCCAGTACTTC.

This clonotype was counted only a few times. The V and J genes are TRBV28 and TRBJ2-1; 10 bases are a match to TRBD2. After removal of 3 bases from V and 1 base from J, the junction contained 6 bases not matched to a gene. This CDR3 comprises 17 residues. Germline V gives CDR1 MDHEN, CDR2 SYDVKM. CDR3 DNA: TGTGCCAGCAGTTTTTGGACTAGCGGCACATCCTACAATGAGCAGTTCTTC. Translation gives CASSFWTSGTSYNEQFF.